Reported below is one T cell receptor (beta chain). Its antigen is not identified. This sample was included in a study of cytomegalovirus exposure and HLA in healthy donors. Study summary: Genetic ancestry analysis placed 81% of the 398 donors that were genotyped in the Caucasian-associated cluster.

V lost 3 bases to trimming and J lost 2 bases, with 7 bases between them. The CDR3 loop spans 13 amino acids. The germline CDR1 and CDR2 sequences are LGHNT and FRNRAP. The study's findings and limits: When a later analysis was performed, an Asian-associated ancestry cluster reportedly had fewer N-insertions than the approximately 680-donor mean. Earlier analysis found most TCR beta V segments productive about 87% or about 30% of the time.

It was with 60 Vbeta and 13 Jbeta primers that the PCR ran. TCRdb's copy holds only in-frame clones and misses some; the assay was immunoSEQ multiplex PCR. The sample lists about 170,000 clones; over 60% were seen once. The receptor was derived from a female donor in good health and CMV-seronegative. The sample was PBMCs. The rearrangement uses TRBV12-5 and TRBJ1-2; D gene uncertain. CDR3 nucleotides: TGTGCTAGTGGTTTTGAGGGAAACTATGGCTACACCTTC. Amino acid sequence: CASGFEGNYGYTF.